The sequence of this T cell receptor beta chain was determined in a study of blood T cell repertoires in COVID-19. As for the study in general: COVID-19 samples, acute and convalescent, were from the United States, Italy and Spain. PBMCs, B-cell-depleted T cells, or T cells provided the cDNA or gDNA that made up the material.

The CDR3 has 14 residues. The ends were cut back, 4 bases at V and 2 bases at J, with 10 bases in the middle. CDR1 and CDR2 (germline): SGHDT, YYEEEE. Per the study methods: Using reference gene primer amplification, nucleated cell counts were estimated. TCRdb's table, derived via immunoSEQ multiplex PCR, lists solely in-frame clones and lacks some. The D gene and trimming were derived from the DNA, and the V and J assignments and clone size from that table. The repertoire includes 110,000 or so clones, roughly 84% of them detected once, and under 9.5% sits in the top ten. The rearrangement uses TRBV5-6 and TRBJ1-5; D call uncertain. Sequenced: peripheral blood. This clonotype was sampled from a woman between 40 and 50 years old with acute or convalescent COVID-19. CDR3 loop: CASSTRRGNQPQHF. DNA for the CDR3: TGTGCCAGCAGCACAAGACGGGGCAATCAGCCCCAGCATTTT.